These 23 T cell receptor beta chains share one sample of origin, sequenced in a study of blood T cell repertoires in COVID-19. Sequencing was performed with immunoSEQ multiplex PCR; in TCRdb, only in-frame clones are kept and a portion is missing. The sample holds roughly 250,000 clones; around 87% are singletons and the top ten take under 2%. The sequenced sample was PBMCs or T cells enriched from blood (not recorded which). These receptors came from a woman aged 50 to 60 who had recovered from COVID-19.

The chain has TRBV5-5 and TRBJ2-3, with 8 bases matching TRBD2. After removal of 3 bases from V and 4 bases from J, the junction contained 10 bases not matched to a gene. Per the germline V gene, CDR1 is SGHKS and CDR2 is YYEKEE (reference sequence). The CDR3 sequence is 16 residues long. CDR3 residues: CASSSGLAGVADTQYF. The DNA of the CDR3 is TGTGCCAGCAGCTCAGGACTAGCTGGGGTCGCAGATACGCAGTATTTT.

This clone was seen just once. The V and J genes are TRBV18 and TRBJ2-5; no firm D call. The CDR3 extends over 12 amino acids. Germline V lookup: CDR1 KGHSH, CDR2 LQKENI. With 4 bases removed from V and 1 base from J, the gap between germline ends came to 4 bases. CDR3 residues: CASSQSQETQYF. DNA for the CDR3: TGTGCCAGCTCACAGAGCCAAGAGACCCAGTACTTC.

Points on this clone: The same CDR3 arises from other DNA sequences in this sample as well. This chain uses TRBV18 with TRBJ1-4; 10 bases align to TRBD1. The V segment lost 3 bases and the J segment 7 bases; nucleotides outside the gene matches: 2. This CDR3 is built from 14 residues. Germline CDR1 and CDR2: KGHSH and LQKENI. For the CDR3, the DNA is TGTGCCAGCTCACCTGGGACAGGGGCTGAAAAACTGTTTTTT. It is translated as CASSPGTGAEKLFF. The full variable domain, with the rest looked up from reference TRBV18 and TRBJ1-4, is NAGVMQNPRHLVRRRGQEARLRCSPMKGHSHVYWYRQLPEEGLKFMVYLQKENIIDESGMPKERFSAEFPKEGPSILRIQQVVRGDSAAYFCASSPGTGAEKLFFGSGTQLSVL.

The sample holds one count of this clone. This chain joins TRBV18 and TRBJ2-3; D possibly corresponds to TRBD1 (6 bases). The CDR3 loop spans 14 amino acids. The germline V gene has CDR1 KGHSH and CDR2 LQKENI. Deletions cut 4 bases from V and 2 bases from J, with 10 bases between. The CDR3 nucleotides read TGTGCCAGCTCACTTCGGACAGACACAGATACGCAGTATTTT. Encoded protein: CASSLRTDTDTQYF.

The CDR3 DNA follows: TGCGCCAGCAGCAAGGGACAGGGGGCGGTAAACGAGCAGTTCTTC. Its protein product is CASSKGQGAVNEQFF. The gene calls are TRBV5-1 and TRBJ2-1; 12 bases align to TRBD1. V lost 4 bases and J lost 10; bases outside the gene matches: 9. CDR3 size: 15 residues. The germline V gene has CDR1 SGHRS and CDR2 YFSETQ.

This clone occurred a few times. The V call is TRBV6-5, the J call TRBJ1-2, with 7 nucleotides matching TRBD1. The germline gives CDR1 MNHEY, CDR2 SVGAGI. V gave up 0 bases and J gave up 7 bases; unmatched junction bases: 2. The CDR3 has 13 amino acids. CDR3 coding DNA: TGTGCCAGCAGTTACTCCGACAGGGTTGGCTACACCTTC. Translating it yields CASSYSDRVGYTF.

This clone was seen once. V gene TRBV19 combines with J gene TRBJ2-4; D gene unclear. The germline V and J ends were trimmed by 3 bases and 0 bases, with 9 bases remaining between them. The CDR3 loop spans 15 amino acids. Looked up from germline, CDR1 is LNHDA and CDR2 is SQIVND (reference sequence). The CDR3 reads CASSISTLAKNIQYF. The CDR3 DNA reads as TGTGCCAGTAGTATTTCTACGCTAGCCAAAAACATTCAGTACTTC.

This rearrangement joins TRBV30 to TRBJ2-7, with D possibly being TRBD2 (6 bases). The germline V and J ends were trimmed by 1 base and 2 bases, with 15 bases remaining between them. Germline CDR1 and CDR2: GTSNPN and SVGIG (reference sequence). This CDR3 has 15 residues. The CDR3 sequence: CAWSGLPGATYEQYF. CDR3 sequence (DNA): TGTGCCTGGAGTGGGCTACCGGGAGCCACCTACGAGCAGTACTTC.

A few counts support this clone. The rearrangement links TRBV15 to TRBJ2-1, with 15 bases aligning to TRBD2. Germline V lookup: CDR1 LNHNV, CDR2 YYDKDF (reference sequence). The CDR3 consists of 18 residues. J was trimmed by 7 bases and V by 1 base; bases with no gene match: 8. The CDR3 DNA follows: TGTGCCACCAGCAGAGTCCGGACTAGCGGGAGGGGAGGGAATGAGCAGTTCTTC. Translated, it gives CATSRVRTSGRGGNEQFF.

CDR3 protein: CASRRVPNSPLHF. The CDR3 DNA sequence: TGCGCCAGTCGACGGGTACCCAATTCACCCCTCCACTTT. V and J are TRBV5-1 and TRBJ1-6; D gene unclear. The length of the CDR3 is 13 residues. V shed 8 bases and J shed 7 bases, with 13 bases lying between them. Germline V gene sequence: CDR1 SGHRS, CDR2 YFSETQ.

The chain employs TRBV7-8 and TRBJ1-3; no firm D call. Trimming pared 1 base from V and 0 bases from J, leaving 10 bases between. The CDR3 covers 16 residues. Looked up from germline, CDR1 is SGHVS and CDR2 is FQNEAQ. The CDR3 region has the DNA TGTGCCAGCAGCTTAGGACCGGGGTCCTCTGGAAACACCATATATTTT. Its translation is CASSLGPGSSGNTIYF. The full variable domain, rest sourced from reference TRBV7-8 and TRBJ1-3, is GAGVSQSPRYKVAKRGQDVALRCDPISGHVSLFWYQQALGQGPEFLTYFQNEAQLDKSGLPSDRFFAERPEGSVSTLKIQRTQQEDSAVYLCASSLGPGSSGNTIYFGEGSWLTVV.

The chain is built from TRBV12-5 and TRBJ1-5; a weak D match, TRBD1 (6 bases). The ends were cut back, 5 bases at V and 4 bases at J, with 24 bases in the middle. Per germline, CDR1 LGHNT and CDR2 FRNRAP. CDR3 length equals 18 residues. The CDR3 loop is CASGKVTQGPAWNQPQHF. In nucleotides, the CDR3 is TGTGCTAGTGGTAAAGTCACACAGGGACCAGCCTGGAATCAGCCCCAGCATTTT.

This chain joins TRBV18 and TRBJ2-3, with TRBD2 identical over 10 bases. Germline CDR1 reads KGHSH; CDR2 reads LQKENI. Trimming removed 5 bases from V and 1 base from J; junction bases left unmatched: 18. The CDR3 is made up of 20 amino acids. The chain's CDR3 is CASSAYSAGGTSRGTDTQYF. CDR3 in DNA: TGTGCCAGCTCAGCATACTCAGCGGGAGGGACCTCCCGGGGCACAGATACGCAGTATTTT.

Here the CDR3 reads CASFTGGDTEAFF. The CDR3 DNA follows: TGTGCCAGTTTTACAGGGGGAGACACTGAAGCTTTCTTT. V gene TRBV28 combines with J gene TRBJ1-1; 8 nucleotides line up with TRBD1. Unmatched junction bases numbered 6, after V lost 9 bases and J lost 3 bases. Germline CDR1 reads MDHEN; CDR2 reads SYDVKM. The length of the CDR3 is 13 residues.

This rearrangement joins TRBV12-3 or TRBV12-4 to TRBJ1-2; TRBD1 might be the D (6 bases). V lost 1 base to trimming and J lost 8 bases, with 11 bases between them. The CDR3 length is 13 residues. For the CDR3, the DNA is TGTGCCAGCAGTTTAGTTCGGGGGGGCGGCTACACCTTC. Translating it yields CASSLVRGGGYTF.

J is TRBJ2-7 and V is TRBV7-2; 8 positions match TRBD2. Germline V CDR1 and CDR2: SGHTA, FQGNSA. V was pared by 4 bases and J by 2 bases, with 10 bases of the junction left unmatched. CDR3 length: 16 amino acids. CDR3 bases: TGTGCCAGCAGCTCTGGGGCTGGCGGGAGGACCTACGAGCAGTACTTC. The encoded protein is CASSSGAGGRTYEQYF. Together with reference TRBV7-2 and TRBJ2-7, the CDR3 gives the full variable domain: GAGVSQSPSNKVTEKGKDVELRCDPISGHTALYWYRQSLGQGLEFLIYFQGNSAPDKSGLPSDRFSAERTGGSVSTLTIQRTQQEDSAVYLCASSSGAGGRTYEQYFGPGTRLTVT.

This clone was seen many times. The chain joins TRBV15 to TRBJ1-2; TRBD1 might be the D (5 bases). Trimming shortened V by 4 bases and J by 4 bases, and 19 bases separated the two germline ends. Germline CDR1 and CDR2: LNHNV and YYDKDF (reference sequence). CDR3 length: 16 amino acids. The CDR3 nucleotides read TGTGCCACCAGCACCGGGGCGGACGGGAGTACCTATGGCTACACCTTC. This sequence encodes CATSTGADGSTYGYTF.

The table lists this clone with a count of one. As DNA, the CDR3 is TGTGCCAGCAGTTTAAGAGCGGCAGTAGCCCTCCAGTCACCCCTCCACTTT. Encoded protein: CASSLRAAVALQSPLHF. The chain uses TRBV27 and TRBJ1-6, with D unresolved. Germline assignment: CDR1 MNHEY and CDR2 SMNVEV (reference sequence). Trimming pared 2 bases from V and 10 bases from J, leaving 21 bases between. CDR3 size: 17 residues.

V usage is TRBV3-1 (or the pseudogene TRBV3-2) and J usage is TRBJ1-5; D remains ambiguous. V was trimmed by 0 bases and J by 5 bases, leaving 11 bases between them. This CDR3 region has 15 residues. CDR1 is LGHDT, CDR2 YNNKEL, per germline (reference sequence). CDR3: CASSQEPQAYQPQHF. CDR3 nucleotides: TGTGCCAGCAGCCAAGAACCCCAGGCGTATCAGCCCCAGCATTTT.

The chain joins TRBV28 to TRBJ2-7, with D unresolved. CDR1 MDHEN and CDR2 SYDVKM come from the germline V gene. The V gene lost 6 bases and the J gene lost 1 base, with 7 bases spanning the gap. The CDR3 has 12 amino acids. Written as DNA, the CDR3 is TGTGCCAGCAGCCCGAGGTCCTACGAGCAGTACTTC. It specifies CASSPRSYEQYF.

The rearrangement joins TRBV4-1 to TRBJ2-1; TRBD1 is a possible D gene (6 bases). CDR1 MGHRA and CDR2 YSYEKL come from the germline V gene. The germline V and J ends were trimmed by 2 bases and 4 bases, with 18 bases remaining between them. This CDR3 has 17 residues. In DNA form, the CDR3 reads TGCGCCAGCAGCCAACTACTCGACAGGAATAGATACAATGAGCAGTTCTTC. Encoded protein: CASSQLLDRNRYNEQFF.

The chain has TRBV6-1 and TRBJ2-7, with 8 bases aligning to TRBD1. CDR1 MNHNS and CDR2 SASEGT come from the germline V gene. Losses at the gene ends were 1 base for V and 1 base for J; bases not matched to a gene: 0. The CDR3 has 14 residues. The CDR3 protein is CASSEGQGSYEQYF. Here the CDR3 DNA reads TGTGCCAGCAGTGAAGGACAGGGGTCCTACGAGCAGTACTTC.

The rearrangement joins TRBV18 to TRBJ2-3; no clear D gene. CDR1 KGHSH and CDR2 LQKENI come from the germline V gene. The V and J ends lost 3 bases and 4 bases respectively, with 5 bases between them. The CDR3 runs to 12 residues. Written as DNA, the CDR3 is TGTGCCAGCTCACCCCGGGCAGATACGCAGTATTTT. It is translated as CASSPRADTQYF.